This T cell receptor beta chain appears in the sequencing data of a study of blood T cell repertoires in COVID-19. At the level of the study: The United States, Italy and Spain supplied acute and convalescent COVID-19 samples. Sources were T cells, B-cell-depleted T cells, or PBMCs; the material itself was cDNA or gDNA.

Per the original data handling: Reference gene primer amplification in the assay estimated nucleated cell counts. Method: immunoSEQ multiplex PCR; TCRdb's copy keeps in-frame clones and lacks some. The D gene and trimming were derived from the DNA, and the V and J assignments and clone size from that table. Among about 160,000 clones listed, 75% to 90% were seen once. The CDR3 consists of 16 residues. Losses at the gene ends were 1 base for V and 4 bases for J; bases not matched to a gene: 6. Germline V gives CDR1 LGHDT, CDR2 YNNKEL (reference sequence). This clone was recorded only once. The sample taken for sequencing was peripheral blood. The clonotype originates from a man at least 80 years old with acute or convalescent COVID-19. The rearrangement links TRBV3-1 (or the pseudogene TRBV3-2) to TRBJ1-1, with 10 bases matching TRBD1. The CDR3 protein is CASSQATTGGGTEAFF. The CDR3 region has the DNA TGTGCCAGCAGCCAAGCAACGACAGGGGGCGGCACTGAAGCTTTCTTT.